This T cell receptor beta chain was identified in a study of T cells in localized non-small cell lung cancer. General study points: Of the tissues analyzed, uninvolved adjacent lung showed maximal T cell clonality, greater than tumor. Longer overall survival was linked to higher blood T cell density. Heterogeneity remains possible because sequencing was limited to only one tumor region. In adjacent lung appeared a median 57 of the top 100 tumor clones.

Trimming left V 2 bases short and J 1 base short, with 11 bases between. Germline-derived CDR1 and CDR2 are GTSNPN and SVGIG (reference sequence). The CDR3 runs 15 residues. TCRdb keeps only in-frame clones here, not all; method: immunoSEQ multiplex PCR. The sample records over a thousand clones, roughly 23% being singletons. This clone showed up just a few times. The target antigen is unknown. The sequence was obtained from a woman aged 35 to 75 with stage I lung adenocarcinoma. The starting material was lung tumor tissue, obtained before any cancer treatment. The gene calls are TRBV30 and TRBJ1-4; TRBD1 might be the D (5 bases). The CDR3 DNA sequence: TGTGCCTGGAGTCGGGGTGGGGGAACTAATGAAAAACTGTTTTTT. Residues: CAWSRGGGTNEKLFF.